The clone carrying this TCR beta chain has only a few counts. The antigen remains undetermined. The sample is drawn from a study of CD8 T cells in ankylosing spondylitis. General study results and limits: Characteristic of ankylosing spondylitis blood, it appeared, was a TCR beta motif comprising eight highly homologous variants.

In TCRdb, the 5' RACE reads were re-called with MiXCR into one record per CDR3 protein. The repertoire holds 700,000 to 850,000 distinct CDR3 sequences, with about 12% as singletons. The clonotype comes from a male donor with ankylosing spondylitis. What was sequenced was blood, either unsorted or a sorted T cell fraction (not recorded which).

The chain's CDR3 is CASSRSKFYGYTF. The CDR3, as DNA: TGTGCCAGCAGCCGGTCCAAATTCTATGGCTACACCTTC. V gene TRBV27 combines with J gene TRBJ1-2; D gene ambiguous. Trimming took off 6 bases at V and 4 bases at J, with 12 bases between the two ends. This CDR3 region has 13 residues. CDR1 is MNHEY and CDR2 is SMNVEV in the germline V gene (reference sequence).